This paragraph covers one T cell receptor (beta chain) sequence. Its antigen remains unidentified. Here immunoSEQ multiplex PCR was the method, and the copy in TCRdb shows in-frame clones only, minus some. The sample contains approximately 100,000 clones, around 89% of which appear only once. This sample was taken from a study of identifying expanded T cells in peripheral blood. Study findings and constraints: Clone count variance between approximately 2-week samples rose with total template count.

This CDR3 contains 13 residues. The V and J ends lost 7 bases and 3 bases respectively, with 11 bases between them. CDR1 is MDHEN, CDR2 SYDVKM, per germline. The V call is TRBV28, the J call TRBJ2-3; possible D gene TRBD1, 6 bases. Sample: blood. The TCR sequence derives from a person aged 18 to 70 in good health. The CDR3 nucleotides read TGTGCCAGCACTAGCACAGGGACAGATACGCAGTATTTT. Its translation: CASTSTGTDTQYF.